These 30 T cell receptor beta chains came from one sample sequenced in a study of blood T cell repertoires in COVID-19 (dated by TCRdb to about 2020). Libraries came from the immunoSEQ multiplex PCR assay. Held by TCRdb, this immuneACCESS table contains in-frame sequences only and omits some clones. Under half of the omission traces to an unresolved V gene where checked; the cause of the rest is unknown. The sample table contains about 310,000 clones; only one count was recorded for 80% to 90% of them. 8% to 9.5% of the sample comes from the top ten. Material for sequencing was PBMCs or T cells enriched from blood (not recorded which). The receptors here all came from a woman in her late teens or twenties who had recovered from COVID-19.

This chain uses TRBV10-3 with TRBJ1-2; D is unclear. V lost 3 bases and J lost 0, with 5 bases in between. This CDR3 has 13 residues. The germline CDR1 and CDR2 sequences are ENHRY and SYGVKD. The CDR3 sequence: CAISEEANYGYTF. The CDR3 DNA reads as TGTGCCATCAGTGAAGAGGCTAACTATGGCTACACCTTC.

This sequence joins TRBV19 and TRBJ1-3; D unclear. The ends were cut back, 7 bases at V and 7 bases at J, with 14 bases in the middle. The CDR3 spans 13 residues. Germline V gene sequence: CDR1 LNHDA, CDR2 SQIVND (reference sequence). Here the CDR3 reads CASTIDNFNTIYF. The CDR3 nucleotides are TGTGCCAGTACCATTGACAATTTCAACACCATATATTTT.

The V gene is TRBV29-1, the J gene TRBJ1-3; TRBD1 is a possible D gene (5 bases). CDR1 and CDR2 (germline): SQVTM, ANQGSEA. CDR3 length: 13 amino acids. The V end was cut by 3 bases, the J end by 4 bases, with 10 bases between. The CDR3 DNA is TGCAGCGTTGAGGTACAGGACGGAAACACCATATATTTT. It specifies CSVEVQDGNTIYF.

The gene calls are TRBV7-6 and TRBJ2-1, with 10 bases fitting TRBD1. V shed 5 bases and J 12 bases; nucleotides not matched to a gene: 13. The V gene's germline CDR1 is SGHVS and CDR2 FNYEAQ. This CDR3 comprises 15 residues. The CDR3 nucleotides are TGTGCCAGCAGCCGCTCCGGGACAGGGGCCGTTGGGCAGTTCTTC. It codes for CASSRSGTGAVGQFF.

The chain joins TRBV4-1 to TRBJ2-2; 9 nucleotides line up with TRBD1. V trimming: 8 bases; J trimming: 5 bases; junction bases outside the gene matches: 6. CDR3 length equals 14 residues. CDR1 is MGHRA and CDR2 is YSYEKL in the germline V gene. The CDR3 DNA reads as TGCGCCAGCCAACAGGGGGCGGGTACCGGGGAGCTGTTTTTT. Its protein product is CASQQGAGTGELFF.

The rearrangement links TRBV7-9 to TRBJ2-1; possible D gene TRBD2, 5 bases. In germline, CDR1 is SEHNR, CDR2 FQNEAQ (reference sequence). V was clipped by 2 bases and J by 6 bases, with 14 bases between them. This CDR3 has 15 residues. The CDR3 here is CASSLNLALFNEQFF. Here the CDR3 DNA reads TGTGCCAGCAGCTTAAACCTAGCCTTATTCAATGAGCAGTTCTTC.

The rearrangement uses TRBV5-1 and TRBJ1-5; TRBD1 matches at 8 bases. Germline V lookup: CDR1 SGHRS, CDR2 YFSETQ. The CDR3 covers 13 residues. The junction had 3 bases not matched to a gene; V was cut back by 3 bases and J by 7 bases. In nucleotides, the CDR3 is TGCGCCAGCAGCTACGACAGGGGACAGCCCCAGCATTTT. It yields the protein CASSYDRGQPQHF.

The chain links TRBV7-6 to TRBJ1-2, with D perhaps TRBD1 (6 bases). Germline V gene sequence: CDR1 SGHVS, CDR2 FNYEAQ. V shed 4 bases and J shed 3 bases, with 18 bases lying between them. The CDR3 is 16 amino acids. The CDR3 nucleotides read TGTGCCAGCAGCTCCCGGACAGTGACCCCAGACTATGGCTACACCTTC. This gives the protein CASSSRTVTPDYGYTF.

The chain joins TRBV28 to TRBJ2-3, with 8 bases identical to TRBD1. CDR3 length: 14 amino acids. Per germline, CDR1 MDHEN and CDR2 SYDVKM. The J segment lost 4 bases and the V segment lost 5 bases, leaving 5 bases of the junction unmatched. The CDR3, as DNA: TGTGCCAGCAGTCCGCGGACAGGGCCAGATACGCAGTATTTT. Protein sequence: CASSPRTGPDTQYF.

The rearrangement uses TRBV7-8 and TRBJ1-5, with D perhaps TRBD1 (6 bases). The CDR3 sequence is 16 residues long. The germline gives CDR1 SGHVS, CDR2 FQNEAQ. V lost 0 bases, J lost 2 bases, and 11 bases lay in between. Written as DNA, the CDR3 is TGTGCCAGCAGCTTAGCAGGACAGACCCGCAATCAGCCCCAGCATTTT. This codes for CASSLAGQTRNQPQHF.

The V and J genes are TRBV7-6 and TRBJ1-1; TRBD1 is a possible D gene (5 bases). This CDR3 is 20 amino acids long. Deletions cut 0 bases from V and 0 bases from J, with 23 bases between. In germline, CDR1 is SGHVS, CDR2 FNYEAQ. The CDR3 here is CASSLAGSSDGGILNTEAFF. CDR3 coding DNA: TGTGCCAGCAGCTTAGCCGGGTCATCTGATGGGGGGATTTTGAACACTGAAGCTTTCTTT. Using reference TRBV7-6 and TRBJ1-1 for the parts outside the CDR3, the full variable domain is GAGVSQSPRYKVTKRGQDVALRCDPISGHVSLYWYRQALGQGPEFLTYFNYEAQQDKSGLPNDRFSAERPEGSISTLTIQRTEQRDSAMYRCASSLAGSSDGGILNTEAFFGQGTRLTVV.

This clone was counted once. The chain couples TRBV15 to TRBJ1-2, with 12 nucleotides matching TRBD1. The V and J ends lost 0 bases and 6 bases, in that order; junction bases with no gene match: 8. The CDR3 has 17 residues. Germline V gene lookup returns CDR1 LNHNV and CDR2 YYDKDF (reference sequence). Here the CDR3 DNA reads TGTGCCACCAGCAGAGATGGGGGGACAGGGGGCGCAAATGGCTACACCTTC. Its translation is CATSRDGGTGGANGYTF.

This clone appeared a few times. This sequence joins TRBV4-1 and TRBJ1-2; D remains unclear. The CDR3 spans 14 residues. Deletions cut 1 base from V and 7 bases from J, with 13 bases between. Germline V gene data show CDR1 as MGHRA and CDR2 as YSYEKL. This CDR3 reads CASSQVGQRIGYTF. The CDR3 coding sequence is TGCGCCAGCAGCCAAGTAGGTCAGCGTATTGGCTACACCTTC.

The chain employs TRBV19 and TRBJ1-4, with D maybe TRBD1 (5 bases). There are 15 residues in the CDR3. Trimming pared 8 bases from V and 0 bases from J, leaving 13 bases between. Germline assignment: CDR1 LNHDA and CDR2 SQIVND (reference sequence). CDR3 residues: CASWDPGTTNEKLFF. For the CDR3, the DNA is TGTGCCAGTTGGGATCCAGGGACAACTAATGAAAAACTGTTTTTT.

This clone was seen a single time. The rearrangement uses TRBV11-2 and TRBJ2-2; D is uncertain. This CDR3 has 13 residues. The germline CDR1 and CDR2 sequences are SGHAT and FQNNGV. V gave up 7 bases and J gave up 4 bases, with 10 bases separating them. The CDR3 nucleotides are TGTGCCAGCAACCTAAGGAGCACCGGGGAGCTGTTTTTT. It encodes CASNLRSTGELFF.

This clone occurred once. V is TRBV20-1 and J is TRBJ1-2, with D possibly being TRBD1 (5 bases). The CDR3 has 10 amino acids. Germline CDR1 reads DFQATT; CDR2 reads SNEGSKA (reference sequence). Trimming cost V 5 bases and J 6 bases, with 7 bases left between them. This chain's CDR3 is CSAPRDGYTF. In nucleotides, the CDR3 is TGCAGTGCTCCCAGGGATGGCTACACCTTC.

This chain connects TRBV7-9 to TRBJ2-3; TRBD1 is a possible D gene (5 bases). The CDR3 contains 17 residues. V was shortened by 5 bases and J by 1 base, with 19 bases between the two germline ends. Germline V lookup: CDR1 SEHNR, CDR2 FQNEAQ (reference sequence). This CDR3 reads CASSGHRTPTRTDTQYF. The CDR3 DNA follows: TGTGCCAGCAGCGGACACAGGACACCTACTCGCACAGATACGCAGTATTTT.

This chain joins TRBV28 and TRBJ2-2, with 16 bases fitting TRBD2. CDR3 size: 18 residues. Trimming cost V 5 bases and J 5 bases; bases outside gene matches: 8. Germline CDR1 is MDHEN and CDR2 is SYDVKM. The CDR3 is CASSPPGLAGGQTGELFF. In DNA form, the CDR3 reads TGTGCCAGCAGTCCTCCGGGACTAGCGGGGGGGCAGACCGGGGAGCTGTTTTTT.

This clone was detected only a few times. The chain uses TRBV2 and TRBJ2-7; D may be TRBD1 (5 bases). CDR1 and CDR2 from the germline V gene are SNHLY and FYNNEI. Trimming cost V 7 bases and J 2 bases, with 15 bases left between them. The CDR3 is made up of 14 amino acids. The DNA of the CDR3 is TGTGCCAGCACCCGACAGTCTCCTCCCTACGAGCAGTACTTC. It yields the protein CASTRQSPPYEQYF.

The V call is TRBV5-4, the J call TRBJ2-3, with 9 bases identical to TRBD2. CDR1 SGHNT and CDR2 YYREEE come from the germline V gene (reference sequence). The CDR3 covers 14 residues. Trimming at V came to 2 bases and at J to 5 bases, leaving 3 bases not matched to a gene. In DNA, the CDR3 is TGTGCCAGCAGCTTTGCGCGGGGGGGAGATACGCAGTATTTT. It codes for CASSFARGGDTQYF.

The genes are TRBV9 and TRBJ2-1, with D perhaps matching TRBD2 (6 bases). The V gene lost 2 bases and the J gene lost 4 bases, with 16 bases spanning the gap. Germline lookup yields CDR1 SGDLS and CDR2 YYNGEE. There are 16 residues in the CDR3. The CDR3 spells CASSVEEGNSYNEQFF. DNA of the CDR3: TGTGCCAGCAGCGTGGAGGAGGGGAACAGTTACAATGAGCAGTTCTTC.

This sequence joins TRBV19 and TRBJ2-2; TRBD1 might be the D (5 bases). Trimming pared 3 bases from V and 3 bases from J, leaving 11 bases between. The CDR3 extends over 15 amino acids. The germline CDR1 and CDR2 sequences are LNHDA and SQIVND (reference sequence). CDR3 nucleotides: TGTGCCAGTAGTATCCCGGACAAATACACCGGGGAGCTGTTTTTT. It encodes CASSIPDKYTGELFF. Based on the CDR3 plus reference TRBV19 and TRBJ2-2, the full variable domain is DGGITQSPKYLFRKEGQNVTLSCEQNLNHDAMYWYRQDPGQGLRLIYYSQIVNDFQKGDIAEGYSVSREKKESFPLTVTSAQKNPTAFYLCASSIPDKYTGELFFGEGSRLTVL.

This clone occurred once. The chain has TRBV5-6 and TRBJ1-3; D is ambiguous. CDR3 length: 14 amino acids. Looked up from germline, CDR1 is SGHDT and CDR2 is YYEEEE. V was pared by 2 bases and J by 0 bases, with 6 bases between. The CDR3 spells CASSLGLSGNTIYF. Here the CDR3 DNA reads TGTGCCAGCAGCTTAGGACTCTCTGGAAACACCATATATTTT.

The J gene is TRBJ1-5, the V gene TRBV21-1. TRBV21-1 has pseudogene status. CDR3 size: 14 residues. CDR3 sequence reads: CASSKVLCNQPQHF. For the CDR3, the DNA is TGTGCCAGCAGCAAAGTCCTATGCAATCAGCCCCAGCATTTT.

The chain links TRBV7-6 to TRBJ2-7; 7 bases are a match to TRBD2. V lost 5 bases to trimming and J lost 6 bases; unmatched junction nucleotides: 16. Germline CDR1 is SGHVS and CDR2 is FNYEAQ. This CDR3 is built from 16 residues. This chain's CDR3 is CASSRDRLAGSSEQYF. The CDR3 coding sequence is TGTGCCAGCAGCCGGGACCGACTAGCCGGATCGAGCGAGCAGTACTTC.

This clone was counted a single time. The gene calls are TRBV7-2 and TRBJ1-5; TRBD1 matches at 8 bases. Trimming cost V 5 bases and J 3 bases; bases outside gene matches: 9. The germline V gene has CDR1 SGHTA and CDR2 FQGNSA. There are 16 residues in the CDR3. CDR3 sequence: CASSKRGQGYNQPQHF. The CDR3 bases are TGTGCCAGCAGCAAGAGAGGACAGGGTTACAATCAGCCCCAGCATTTT.

The chain links TRBV7-2 to TRBJ1-1, with unresolved D. V was shortened by 5 bases and J by 2 bases, with 9 bases between the two germline ends. Germline V gene data show CDR1 as SGHTA and CDR2 as FQGNSA. The CDR3 sequence is 13 residues long. In nucleotides, the CDR3 is TGTGCCAGCAGCCGAACTCACAACACTGAAGCTTTCTTT. Translated, it gives CASSRTHNTEAFF.

The table lists this clone with a count of one. The V and J genes are TRBV29-1 and TRBJ2-7; TRBD2 aligns across 8 bases. The CDR3 runs to 14 residues. Unmatched junction bases numbered 10, after V lost 5 bases and J lost 4 bases. CDR1 is SQVTM and CDR2 is ANQGSEA in the germline V gene. The CDR3 nucleotides read TGCAGCGTTCAAGGGACTAGTCGCTCTTACGAGCAGTACTTC. Translation: CSVQGTSRSYEQYF.

The genes are TRBV11-2 and TRBJ2-1; TRBD2 agrees at 9 bases. Germline lookup yields CDR1 SGHAT and CDR2 FQNNGV. This CDR3 has 15 residues. With V trimmed by 1 base and J by 9 bases, 7 bases remained unmatched. CDR3 bases: TGTGCCAGCAGCTTAGCGGCTAGCGGGAAGATTGAGCAGTTCTTC. Protein product: CASSLAASGKIEQFF.

The chain uses TRBV9 and TRBJ1-2; D is unresolved. V lost 0 bases, J lost 4 bases, and 13 bases lay in between. Germline assignment: CDR1 SGDLS and CDR2 YYNGEE. This CDR3 contains 15 residues. For the CDR3, the DNA is TGTGCCAGCAGCGTAGGAGGGATAGGGAGCTATGGCTACACCTTC. It yields the protein CASSVGGIGSYGYTF. Filled out from reference TRBV9 and TRBJ1-2, the complete variable domain reads DSGVTQTPKHLITATGQRVTLRCSPRSGDLSVYWYQQSLDQGLQFLIQYYNGEERAKGNILERFSAQQFPDLHSELNLSSLELGDSALYFCASSVGGIGSYGYTFGSGTRLTVV.